The clone carrying this T cell receptor (beta chain) was seen only a few times. The data were taken from a study of beta chain features in type 1 diabetes. Reverse transcribing all isolated RNA meant expressed TCRB transcripts were sequenced. Data came from immunoSEQ multiplex PCR; TCRdb stores just in-frame clones and leaves some out. Of 680,000 or so clones listed, roughly 15% are singletons. The V gene's germline CDR1 is GTSNPN and CDR2 SVGIG (reference sequence). V lost 2 bases, J lost 3 bases, and 3 bases stayed unmatched. CDR3 length: 14 residues. The V and J genes are TRBV30 and TRBJ1-5; the match to TRBD1 covers 8 bases. The TCR originated in a man between 18 and 29 years old in good health. Sequences were obtained from naive CD4+ T cells from blood. DNA for the CDR3: TGTGCCTGGAGTCGGACAGGGTTCAATCAGCCCCAGCATTTT. Encoded protein: CAWSRTGFNQPQHF.